The source of this T cell receptor beta chain is a study of blood T cell repertoires in COVID-19 (dated by TCRdb to the early 2020s). Looking at the study overall: Samples covering the acute and convalescent phases of COVID-19 were provided by collaborators in the United States, Italy and Spain. Deeply sampled blood TCRbeta repertoires from subjects exposed to, actively infected with, or recovered from COVID-19 were included in the dataset. The prospective study material was composed of cDNA or gDNA derived from T cells, B-cell-depleted T cells, or PBMCs. The sample metadata nearly always contained a de-identified subject ID, COVID-19 status, age in years and sex. The repertoires were released in a freely available public database meant as a resource for research on the immune response to SARS-CoV-2. Samples were obtained from the ongoing ImmuneRACE study (first 160 participants) and from over a thousand subjects provided by 6 global collaborators. Where available, HLA class I and class II types were taken from metadata supplied by the sample provider and were not determined by assay-based typing.

On this clone itself: Its target antigen remains unknown. No qualities accompany the bases; no much larger clone lies one base away.

The CDR3 holds 20 amino acids from the cysteine to the phenylalanine. Only the CDR3 part of the read is kept: 60 bases, read in frame from the first base. V lost 4 bases and J lost 1 base, and the count of bases not matched to a germline gene is 15. The CDR1 and CDR2 encoded by the germline V gene (reference sequence) are LNHDA and SQIVND. The immunoSEQ Assay, a bias-controlled multiplex PCR, was used to amplify TCRbeta CDR3 regions from genomic DNA. The authors' pipeline ran thus. Within the assay, amplification of reference gene primers was used to estimate how many nucleated cells each sample contained. To quantify the absolute abundance of each unique TCRbeta CDR3 rearrangement, sequence reads were collapsed and filtered. Productive Simpson clonality was computed per sample as the square root of Simpson's diversity index over productive rearrangements. Entries here come from immuneACCESS through TCRdb and include only in-frame sequences with V and J called. Some clones fail to appear in such tables; in the studies checked, an unresolved V gene covers under half of the shortfall, and the cause of the remainder is unknown. V and J calls and clone size are as listed in that table; D and trimming were resolved from the DNA. The table for this sample lists 350,000 or so clones; about 83% of them were counted only once. Together, the top ten hold roughly 3% of the sample.

The collaborating institutions used their own protocols to collect whole blood in K2EDTA tubes. For TCRbeta analysis, collaborators shipped samples in one of three forms: frozen whole blood, isolated PBMCs, or DNA extracted from either of those sample types. Results and caveats for the whole study, not just this receptor: How much clinical and demographic metadata was included differed by source and by participant, and the metadata was provided uncurated.

The origin of this receptor is a man under 40 with active or convalescent COVID-19. Sequencing was carried out using peripheral blood. Recombination joined TRBV19 with TRBJ2-6, with 8 middle bases fitting TRBD1. The CDR3 protein is CASSTRTGLKMRSGANVLTF. The sequence in DNA is TGTGCCAGTAGTACCCGGACAGGGTTAAAGATGCGGTCTGGGGCCAACGTCCTGACTTTC.